This TCR beta chain was sequenced for a study of blood T cell repertoires in COVID-19. This table comes from immunoSEQ multiplex PCR, and its TCRdb copy is limited to in-frame clones, with some not included. Found here are approximately 220,000 clones, 70% to 90% of them singletons; the top ten hold 3% to 4.5%. Categorization into cohorts depended on clinical history that participants reported. CDR1 is MGHDK, CDR2 SYGVNS, per germline. The CDR3 sequence is 14 residues long. Trimming pared 5 bases from V and 4 bases from J, leaving 14 bases between. The J gene is TRBJ1-1, the V gene TRBV25-1, with a weak D call TRBD1 (6 bases). The TCR sequence derives from a woman aged 40-49 years with acute COVID-19. Sequencing was performed on PBMCs or T cells enriched from blood (not recorded which). This CDR3 reads CASSLRGALTEAFF. The CDR3 DNA sequence: TGTGCCAGCAGTCTCCGGGGGGCGCTCACTGAAGCTTTCTTT.